One and the same sample provided the 3 T cell receptor beta chains below, sequenced in a study of shared clonotypes between healthy human individuals. Some clones are missing from TCRdb's copy, which holds only in-frame ones; the method was immunoSEQ multiplex PCR. The top ten clones hold roughly an eighth of a sample with about 480,000 clones, roughly 85% of them seen once. The sequenced sample was PBMCs. These TCRs come from a woman in her thirties or forties in good health. Some clones in this sample may be carry-over from other donors' samples.

The count of this clone is one. The chain joins TRBV28 to TRBJ2-5, with D perhaps assigned TRBD1 or TRBD2 (5 bases each). The V end was cut by 5 bases, the J end by 4 bases, with 14 bases between. This CDR3 is built from 14 residues. Germline V gives CDR1 MDHEN, CDR2 SYDVKM. The CDR3 DNA sequence: TGTGCCAGCAGTACCCCGGGGCCGGGAGAGACCCAGTACTTC. Encoded protein: CASSTPGPGETQYF.

J is TRBJ2-7 and V is TRBV7-3; D is undetermined. V was pared by 2 bases and J by 0 bases, with 11 bases between. Per germline, CDR1 SGHTA and CDR2 FQGTGA. This CDR3 region has 15 residues. The CDR3 coding sequence is TGTGCCAGCAGCTTAGAGGCTGTGCCCTCCTACGAGCAGTACTTC. This gives the protein CASSLEAVPSYEQYF.

This chain links TRBV27 with TRBJ2-7, with 11 bases aligning to TRBD2. Germline V CDR1 and CDR2: MNHEY, SMNVEV (reference sequence). The J segment lost 3 bases and the V segment lost 2 bases, leaving 3 bases of the junction unmatched. The CDR3 is 15 amino acids. The CDR3 region is CASSLRGTSGYEQYF. In DNA form, the CDR3 reads TGTGCCAGCAGTTTAAGAGGGACTAGCGGCTACGAGCAGTACTTC.